This T cell receptor beta chain was documented in a study of blood T cell repertoires in COVID-19. As for the study in general: Sources were T cells, B-cell-depleted T cells, or PBMCs; the material itself was cDNA or gDNA.

The CDR3 sequence is 17 residues long. Trimming at V came to 6 bases and at J to 0 bases, leaving 10 bases not matched to a gene. The germline V gene encodes CDR1 KGHSH and CDR2 LQKENI. Original handling: Reference gene primer amplification gave estimated nucleated cell counts. Using immunoSEQ multiplex PCR, the repertoire was profiled, and TCRdb retains in-frame clones only, with some absent. V and J calls and clone size come straight from that table; D and trimming were deduced from the DNA. Of under 300,000 clones in the sample, 85% to 90% were seen once. The TCR sequence derives from a woman between 65 and 79 years old with active or convalescent COVID-19. Sequencing was carried out using peripheral blood. This chain joins TRBV18 and TRBJ2-4, with TRBD1 identical over 8 bases. This chain's CDR3 is CASSALGTGLAKNIQYF. Here the CDR3 DNA reads TGTGCCAGCTCGGCACTCGGGACAGGACTAGCCAAAAACATTCAGTACTTC.